Below are 32 T cell receptor beta chains sequenced from a single sample in a study of blood T cell repertoires in COVID-19. Clones were sequenced by immunoSEQ multiplex PCR, and TCRdb holds only the in-frame ones, with some missing. The repertoire holds over 200,000 clones, with 88% as singletons. The sample comprised peripheral blood. The receptor source for this set is a woman between 40 and 50 years old who had recovered from COVID-19.

Details on this clone: This sample also contains other DNA sequences that code for the same CDR3. The chain combines TRBV4-2 with TRBJ2-2; D remains ambiguous. V lost 0 bases to trimming and J lost 1 base, with 3 bases between them. The CDR3 runs to 14 residues. Germline V gene sequence: CDR1 LGHNA, CDR2 YNFKEQ. CDR3 sequence reads: CASSQDQNTGELFF. Written as DNA, the CDR3 is TGTGCCAGCAGCCAAGACCAGAACACCGGGGAGCTGTTTTTT.

The rearrangement uses TRBV6-6 and TRBJ2-7; D remains unclear. CDR1 MNHNY and CDR2 SVGAGI come from the germline V gene (reference sequence). V was trimmed by 5 bases and J by 6 bases, leaving 11 bases between them. The length of the CDR3 is 12 residues. The CDR3, as DNA: TGTGCCAGCAGTCCCCAGGTGCTCGAGCAGTACTTC. Its translation is CASSPQVLEQYF.

This rearrangement joins TRBV3-1 (or the pseudogene TRBV3-2) to TRBJ1-2, with a weak D call TRBD1 (5 bases). The germline V and J ends were trimmed by 3 bases and 8 bases, with 13 bases remaining between them. The V gene's germline CDR1 is LGHDT and CDR2 YNNKEL (reference sequence). There are 13 residues in the CDR3. For the CDR3, the DNA is TGTGCCAGCAGCCAGCCAGCCGGGGGGGGCTACACCTTC. Its protein product is CASSQPAGGGYTF.

V gene TRBV19 combines with J gene TRBJ2-1; 12 bases line up with TRBD2. Germline V CDR1 and CDR2: LNHDA, SQIVND (reference sequence). The length of the CDR3 is 15 residues. The ends lost 10 bases at V and 9 bases at J; junction bases unmatched: 13. CDR3 region: CATSGLAGWVGEQFF. The CDR3 nucleotides are TGTGCCACCTCCGGACTAGCGGGATGGGTCGGTGAGCAGTTCTTC.

The rearrangement uses TRBV7-3 and TRBJ1-2; possible D gene TRBD1, 6 bases. Per the germline V gene, CDR1 is SGHTA and CDR2 is FQGTGA. V lost 6 bases to trimming and J lost 8 bases, with 19 bases between them. The CDR3 is made up of 14 amino acids. The CDR3 DNA follows: TGTGCCAGCAGGAACCCCGGGACACTTGGGGGCTACACCTTC. Protein: CASRNPGTLGGYTF.

In this sample, this clone turned up a few times. This sequence joins TRBV7-8 and TRBJ2-2; 14 bases fit TRBD2. V gave up 5 bases and J gave up 4 bases; unmatched junction bases: 6. Germline V gene data show CDR1 as SGHVS and CDR2 as FQNEAQ. This CDR3 is 17 amino acids long. In DNA, the CDR3 is TGTGCCAGCAGCCCAGTGACTAGCGGGAGGGCCACCGGGGAGCTGTTTTTT. This translates into CASSPVTSGRATGELFF.

This clone was detected a few times. V usage is TRBV10-3 and J usage is TRBJ1-2, with TRBD1 matching over 9 bases. This CDR3 region has 15 residues. CDR1 and CDR2 from the germline V gene are ENHRY and SYGVKD. V was pared by 4 bases and J by 8 bases, with 11 bases of the junction left unmatched. CDR3 nucleotide sequence: TGTGCCATCAGTGCCCCCCCGGGACAGGGAACCGGCTACACCTTC. Encoded protein: CAISAPPGQGTGYTF.

The CDR3 loop is CASNPDRMEAFF. The CDR3 bases are TGTGCCTCGAATCCCGACAGGATGGAAGCTTTCTTT. The V gene is TRBV30, the J gene TRBJ1-1, with D perhaps TRBD1 (6 bases). V lost 7 bases and J lost 8, with 17 bases in between. The germline gives CDR1 GTSNPN, CDR2 SVGIG (reference sequence). CDR3 length: 12 residues.

V and J are TRBV12-3 or TRBV12-4 and TRBJ1-1; 7 positions agree with TRBD1. V shed 7 bases, J shed 3 bases, and the junction held 5 bases outside the gene matches. The length of the CDR3 is 13 residues. The CDR3 bases are TGTGCCAGCACCACCAGGGGGTACACTGAAGCTTTCTTT. Residues: CASTTRGYTEAFF.

V and J are TRBV18 and TRBJ1-1; D not resolved. Germline V gene data show CDR1 as KGHSH and CDR2 as LQKENI. The CDR3 consists of 11 residues. The V and J ends lost 6 bases and 7 bases respectively, with 9 bases between them. The CDR3 DNA follows: TGTGCCAGCTCGCCGTCCAGTGAAGCTTTCTTT. Translated: CASSPSSEAFF. Complete variable domain (other parts from reference TRBV18 and TRBJ1-1): NAGVMQNPRHLVRRRGQEARLRCSPMKGHSHVYWYRQLPEEGLKFMVYLQKENIIDESGMPKERFSAEFPKEGPSILRIQQVVRGDSAAYFCASSPSSEAFFGQGTRLTVV.

The V gene is TRBV6-2 or TRBV6-3, the J gene TRBJ2-5; D uncertain. The CDR3 is made up of 12 amino acids. Germline V lookup: CDR1 MNHEY, CDR2 SVGEGT. V dropped 4 bases and J dropped 1 base, with 4 bases sitting between them. DNA for the CDR3: TGTGCCAGCAGTTCCTTCCAAGAGACCCAGTACTTC. It translates to CASSSFQETQYF.

The CDR3 sequence is CASNPTVNSNQPQHF. In DNA form, the CDR3 reads TGTGCCAGCAACCCGACAGTGAATAGCAATCAGCCCCAGCATTTT. This chain joins TRBV27 and TRBJ1-5; D may be TRBD1 (5 bases). From germline, CDR1 is MNHEY and CDR2 SMNVEV (reference sequence). The CDR3 runs to 15 residues. V lost 7 bases to trimming and J lost 0 bases, with 13 bases between them.

The rearrangement links TRBV6-6 to TRBJ2-1; the match to TRBD2 covers 14 bases. The ends lost 6 bases at V and 2 bases at J; junction bases unmatched: 18. The germline CDR1 and CDR2 sequences are MNHNY and SVGAGI (reference sequence). CDR3 length: 21 residues. This CDR3 is CASSPSTLGTSGSRAYNEQFF. The CDR3 DNA reads TGTGCCAGCAGCCCATCTACTCTAGGGACTAGCGGGAGTAGGGCCTACAATGAGCAGTTCTTC.

A few counts support this clone. This chain links TRBV27 with TRBJ2-7; 8 nucleotides agree with TRBD1. Germline lookup yields CDR1 MNHEY and CDR2 SMNVEV (reference sequence). This CDR3 has 15 amino acids. Unmatched junction bases numbered 10, after V lost 5 bases and J lost 4 bases. As DNA, the CDR3 is TGTGCCAGCAGTCCACGGACAGGGAGCGAATACGAGCAGTACTTC. The encoded protein is CASSPRTGSEYEQYF.

This clone was observed a handful of times. DNA of the CDR3: TGTGCCAGCAGCTTAGCAACAGGCTTAAATGAAAAACTGTTTTTT. Its protein product is CASSLATGLNEKLFF. The rearrangement links TRBV7-9 to TRBJ1-4, with D possibly matching TRBD1 (5 bases). The CDR3 loop spans 15 amino acids. V was trimmed by 0 bases and J by 5 bases, leaving 10 bases between them. Germline lookup yields CDR1 SEHNR and CDR2 FQNEAQ (reference sequence).

V gene TRBV5-8 combines with J gene TRBJ1-5; D unclear. The CDR3 has 15 amino acids. The V gene lost 4 bases and the J gene lost 3 bases, with 14 bases spanning the gap. Germline V lookup: CDR1 SGHTS, CDR2 YDEGEE. CDR3 nucleotides: TGTGCCAGCAGCCACCCCCCTGGCCCCAATCAGCCCCAGCATTTT. This gives the protein CASSHPPGPNQPQHF.

The V gene is TRBV5-1, the J gene TRBJ2-3; D is unclear. Germline V gives CDR1 SGHRS, CDR2 YFSETQ. CDR3 size: 15 residues. The ends were cut back, 0 bases at V and 2 bases at J, with 10 bases in the middle. CDR3 coding DNA: TGCGCCAGCAGCTTGGACAGTACCTCCACAGATACGCAGTATTTT. Encoded protein: CASSLDSTSTDTQYF. Full variable domain (missing parts from reference TRBV5-1 and TRBJ2-3): KAGVTQTPRYLIKTRGQQVTLSCSPISGHRSVSWYQQTPGQGLQFLFEYFSETQRNKGNFPGRFSGRQFSNSRSEMNVSTLELGDSALYLCASSLDSTSTDTQYFGPGTRLTVL.

J is TRBJ2-3 and V is TRBV10-3; D not certain. Germline V gives CDR1 ENHRY, CDR2 SYGVKD. CDR3 size: 13 residues. V was trimmed by 8 bases and J by 3 bases, leaving 12 bases between them. The chain's CDR3 is CAIEASPTDTQYF. The CDR3 nucleotides are TGTGCCATCGAGGCTAGTCCAACAGATACGCAGTATTTT.

This chain joins TRBV5-1 and TRBJ1-2; TRBD1 aligns across 7 bases. The ends lost 3 bases at V and 3 bases at J; junction bases unmatched: 2. The germline gives CDR1 SGHRS, CDR2 YFSETQ. There are 13 residues in the CDR3. The CDR3, as DNA: TGCGCCAGCAGCTCCCAGGGGGACTATGGCTACACCTTC. Translation: CASSSQGDYGYTF.

This clone was detected only a few times. V and J are TRBV6-2 or TRBV6-3 and TRBJ2-1; D is possibly TRBD2 (5 bases). V lost 0 bases, J lost 1 base, and 7 bases lay in between. The CDR3 has 15 amino acids. Germline CDR1 and CDR2: MNHEY and SVGEGT. CDR3 sequence: CASSYSTRSYNEQFF. The CDR3 coding sequence is TGTGCCAGCAGTTACTCCACTAGGTCCTACAATGAGCAGTTCTTC.

A note on this clone: The limits of the CDR3 on the DNA are not certain, so only TCRdb's listed CDR3 is given. J is TRBJ1-4 and V is TRBV28. Germline CDR1 is MDHEN and CDR2 is SYDVKM. The CDR3 spans 11 amino acids, including both terminal residues. This chain's CDR3 is CASSTSRKLFF.

The chain has TRBV28 and TRBJ1-1; D gene uncertain. The V gene lost 5 bases and the J gene lost 1 base, with 14 bases spanning the gap. Germline lookup yields CDR1 MDHEN and CDR2 SYDVKM. This CDR3 contains 15 residues. The chain's CDR3 is CASSASGAGNTEAFF. CDR3 coding DNA: TGTGCCAGCAGTGCATCCGGCGCAGGGAACACTGAAGCTTTCTTT.

Only one count was recorded for this clone. This chain joins TRBV2 and TRBJ1-1; D is undetermined. The CDR3 contains 11 residues. CDR1 is SNHLY and CDR2 is FYNNEI in the germline V gene. V was trimmed by 8 bases and J by 6 bases, leaving 10 bases between them. The CDR3 nucleotides read TGTGCCAGCCTTGACACCCCTGAAGCTTTCTTT. Its translation is CASLDTPEAFF.

This clone was counted between two and nine times. DNA for the CDR3: TGTGCCTCATCCGGTGGGGGGGAGACCCAGTACTTC. It specifies CASSGGGETQYF. The rearrangement joins TRBV30 to TRBJ2-5; D might be TRBD2 (6 bases). Trimming removed 7 bases at V and 5 bases at J, with 14 bases between. This CDR3 comprises 12 residues. Germline-derived CDR1 and CDR2 are GTSNPN and SVGIG (reference sequence). The variable domain in full, with the rest retrieved from reference TRBV30 and TRBJ2-5, is SQTIHQWPATLVQPVGSPLSLECTVEGTSNPNLYWYRQAAGRGLQLLFYSVGIGQISSEVPQNLSASRPQDRQFILSSKKLLLSDSGFYLCASSGGGETQYFGPGTRLLVL.

The rearrangement uses TRBV29-1 and TRBJ1-5; D may be TRBD1 (6 bases). V was shortened by 4 bases and J by 6 bases, with 10 bases between the two germline ends. Germline V lookup: CDR1 SQVTM, CDR2 ANQGSEA. This CDR3 contains 12 residues. CDR3 in DNA: TGCAGCGTTGGAGGGGGTCCTCAGCCCCAGCATTTT. This translates into CSVGGGPQPQHF.

This chain connects TRBV2 to TRBJ2-1; a weak D match, TRBD1 (7 bases). The CDR3 runs to 15 residues. The V gene's germline CDR1 is SNHLY and CDR2 FYNNEI. V was clipped by 8 bases and J by 2 bases, with 16 bases between them. DNA of the CDR3: TGTGCCAGCGGGGGGTGGAGGGGGCCCTACAATGAGCAGTTCTTC. It translates to CASGGWRGPYNEQFF.

The chain is built from TRBV30 and TRBJ1-6, with D unclear. The germline gives CDR1 GTSNPN, CDR2 SVGIG (reference sequence). This CDR3 spans 16 amino acids. Trimming took 3 bases from V and 0 from J, leaving 12 bases between them. The CDR3 loop reads CAWSATASSYNSPLHF. In DNA form, the CDR3 reads TGTGCCTGGAGCGCTACCGCAAGCTCCTATAATTCACCCCTCCACTTT.

The chain combines TRBV7-2 with TRBJ2-5; D is possibly TRBD1 (7 bases). Germline V CDR1 and CDR2: SGHTA, FQGNSA. The length of the CDR3 is 15 residues. Trimming took off 1 base at V and 5 bases at J, with 14 bases between the two ends. CDR3 nucleotide sequence: TGTGCCAGCAGCTTAGGACAGGGCAGCGGGGAGACCCAGTACTTC. Translation: CASSLGQGSGETQYF.

The chain recombines TRBV27 with TRBJ1-5; D might be TRBD1 (6 bases). Germline values: CDR1 MNHEY, CDR2 SMNVEV (reference sequence). CDR3 length equals 17 residues. The V end lost 2 bases, the J end lost 2 bases, and 16 bases lay between the germline ends. CDR3 loop: CASSLLPGGMGNQPQHF. The CDR3 region has the DNA TGTGCCAGCAGTTTACTGCCGGGGGGCATGGGCAATCAGCCCCAGCATTTT.

This chain joins TRBV6-6 and TRBJ2-1, with 10 bases matching TRBD1. The junction had 5 bases not matched to a gene; V was cut back by 6 bases and J by 3 bases. CDR1 MNHNY and CDR2 SVGAGI come from the germline V gene (reference sequence). The CDR3 contains 15 residues. This CDR3 reads CASSSGQGGYNEQFF. The DNA of the CDR3 is TGTGCCAGCAGCTCCGGACAGGGGGGCTACAATGAGCAGTTCTTC.

This chain joins TRBV18 and TRBJ2-7, with 12 bases matching TRBD2. With V trimmed by 1 base and J by 4 bases, 5 bases remained unmatched. The CDR3 covers 16 residues. Per the germline V gene, CDR1 is KGHSH and CDR2 is LQKENI. The CDR3 loop reads CASSPLTGTSGYEQYF. The CDR3 region has the DNA TGTGCCAGCTCACCACTGACCGGGACTAGCGGGTACGAGCAGTACTTC.

This chain links TRBV29-1 with TRBJ1-3; possible D gene TRBD1, 5 bases. The CDR3 loop spans 13 amino acids. CDR1 is SQVTM, CDR2 ANQGSEA, per germline. V lost 7 bases to trimming and J lost 0 bases, with 10 bases between them. CDR3 sequence (DNA): TGCAGCGCGGGGGGAGGCTCTGGAAACACCATATATTTT. Protein product: CSAGGGSGNTIYF. Filled out from reference TRBV29-1 and TRBJ1-3, the complete variable domain reads SAVISQKPSRDICQRGTSLTIQCQVDSQVTMMFWYRQQPGQSLTLIATANQGSEATYESGFVIDKFPISRPNLTFSTLTVSNMSPEDSSIYLCSAGGGSGNTIYFGEGSWLTVV.